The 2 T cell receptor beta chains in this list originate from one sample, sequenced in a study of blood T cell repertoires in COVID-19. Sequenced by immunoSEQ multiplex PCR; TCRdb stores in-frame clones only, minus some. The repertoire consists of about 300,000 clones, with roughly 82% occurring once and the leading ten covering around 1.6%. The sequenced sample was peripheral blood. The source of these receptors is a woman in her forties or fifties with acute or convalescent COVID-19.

For the CDR3, the DNA is TGTGCCAGCAACTATCAGCCCCAGCATTTT. Translated: CASNYQPQHF. The chain recombines TRBV28 with TRBJ1-5; D remains ambiguous. V was shortened by 7 bases and J by 5 bases, with 3 bases between the two germline ends. CDR3 length equals 10 residues. CDR1 is MDHEN and CDR2 is SYDVKM in the germline V gene.

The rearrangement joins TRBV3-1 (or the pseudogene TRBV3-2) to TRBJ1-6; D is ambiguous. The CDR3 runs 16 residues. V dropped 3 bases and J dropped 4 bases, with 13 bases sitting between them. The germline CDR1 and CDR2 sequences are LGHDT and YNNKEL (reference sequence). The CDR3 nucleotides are TGTGCCAGCAGCCACGGCCGGGAAGAGTATAATTCACCCCTCCACTTT. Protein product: CASSHGREEYNSPLHF.